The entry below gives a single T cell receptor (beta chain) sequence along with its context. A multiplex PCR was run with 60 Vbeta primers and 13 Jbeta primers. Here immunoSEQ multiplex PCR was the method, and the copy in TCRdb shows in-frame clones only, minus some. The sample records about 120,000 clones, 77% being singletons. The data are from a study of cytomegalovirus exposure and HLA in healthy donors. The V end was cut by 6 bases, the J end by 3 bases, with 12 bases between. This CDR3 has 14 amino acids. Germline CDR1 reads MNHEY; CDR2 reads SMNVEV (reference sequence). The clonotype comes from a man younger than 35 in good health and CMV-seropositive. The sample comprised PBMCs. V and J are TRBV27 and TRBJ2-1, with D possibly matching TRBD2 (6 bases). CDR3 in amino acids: CASRTGGNYNEQFF. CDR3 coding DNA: TGTGCCAGCAGGACCGGGGGAAACTACAATGAGCAGTTCTTC.